This passage covers 18 T cell receptor beta chains from one sample sequenced in a study of cytomegalovirus exposure and HLA in healthy donors. PCR amplification relied on 60 Vbeta primers (plus 13 Jbeta primers). The assay was immunoSEQ multiplex PCR, and TCRdb's table has in-frame clones only and misses some. Here the sample spans about 190,000 clones, 70% to 80% being singletons. The sequencing input was PBMCs. The receptor source for this set is a woman in her thirties in good health and CMV-seropositive.

This clone has only one observation. The V call is TRBV15, the J call TRBJ2-7, with D possibly being TRBD2 (6 bases). Germline CDR1 LNHNV, CDR2 YYDKDF (reference sequence). The CDR3 spans 16 residues. The V end lost 0 bases, the J end lost 3 bases, and 15 bases lay between the germline ends. The CDR3: CATSRDGGGLSYEQYF. Written as DNA, the CDR3 is TGTGCCACCAGCAGAGATGGGGGAGGCTTAAGCTACGAGCAGTACTTC.

The rearrangement joins TRBV28 to TRBJ1-5, with TRBD1 identical over 7 bases. The CDR3 runs to 17 residues. Germline loops: CDR1 MDHEN, CDR2 SYDVKM. With V trimmed by 2 bases and J by 5 bases, 12 bases remained unmatched. The CDR3 bases are TGTGCCAGCAGTTTAAACAGGGGAAACGCACATTATCAGCCCCAGCATTTT. Amino acids: CASSLNRGNAHYQPQHF.

This chain uses TRBV5-6 with TRBJ2-7; TRBD1 agrees at 8 bases. In germline, CDR1 is SGHDT, CDR2 YYEEEE. This CDR3 comprises 15 residues. V trimming: 1 base; J trimming: 2 bases; junction bases outside the gene matches: 5. The DNA of the CDR3 is TGTGCCAGCAGCTTGTTACAGGGGGTGGCCTACGAGCAGTACTTC. This gives the protein CASSLLQGVAYEQYF. Full variable domain (missing parts from reference TRBV5-6 and TRBJ2-7): DAGVTQSPTHLIKTRGQQVTLRCSPKSGHDTVSWYQQALGQGPQFIFQYYEEEERQRGNFPDRFSGHQFPNYSSELNVNALLLGDSALYLCASSLLQGVAYEQYFGPGTRLTVT.

This chain uses TRBV10-3 with TRBJ1-2; D ambiguous. Germline V gives CDR1 ENHRY, CDR2 SYGVKD. V was cut by 0 bases and J by 6 bases, with 14 bases left in between. The CDR3 extends over 15 amino acids. The CDR3 DNA reads TGTGCCATCAGTGAGTCCTGGCCGGGTATGGATGGCTACACCTTC. It encodes CAISESWPGMDGYTF.

This chain uses TRBV4-3 with TRBJ2-7, with 7 bases aligning to TRBD2. V lost 2 bases and J lost 0; bases outside the gene matches: 7. This CDR3 region has 16 residues. In germline, CDR1 is LGHNA, CDR2 YSLEER. The CDR3: CASSQNTGGSSYEQYF. The CDR3 DNA reads as TGCGCCAGCAGCCAAAATACCGGCGGGAGCTCCTACGAGCAGTACTTC.

The chain recombines TRBV4-1 with TRBJ2-1; tentatively, D is TRBD2 (5 bases). The CDR3 extends over 15 amino acids. Trimming cost V 4 bases and J 6 bases, with 16 bases left between them. Germline CDR1 and CDR2: MGHRA and YSYEKL. The CDR3 reads CASSLSPLASNEQFF. CDR3 nucleotide sequence: TGCGCCAGCAGCCTTAGCCCCTTAGCGAGCAATGAGCAGTTCTTC.

There are a few counts of this clone. This chain links TRBV2 with TRBJ2-3; maybe TRBD2 (6 bases). Trimming shortened V by 8 bases and J by 0 bases, and 12 bases separated the two germline ends. The CDR3 has 14 amino acids. The germline V gene has CDR1 SNHLY and CDR2 FYNNEI. CDR3 amino acids: CASQGLFSTDTQYF. In nucleotides, the CDR3 is TGTGCCAGCCAGGGACTCTTCAGCACAGATACGCAGTATTTT.

V gene TRBV30 combines with J gene TRBJ2-3, with D maybe TRBD2 (6 bases). From germline, CDR1 is GTSNPN and CDR2 SVGIG (reference sequence). The CDR3 sequence is 15 residues long. Between the trimmed V and J ends, which lost 0 bases and 6 bases, there was a span of 16 bases. CDR3 in amino acids: CAWSVAGLALDTQYF. The CDR3 nucleotides are TGTGCCTGGAGTGTAGCGGGTCTGGCACTGGATACGCAGTATTTT.

This chain connects TRBV27 to TRBJ2-7; TRBD2 agrees at 11 bases. The CDR3 is made up of 18 amino acids. Germline-derived CDR1 and CDR2 are MNHEY and SMNVEV (reference sequence). Germline trimming cut 9 bases from V and 4 bases from J; bases unmatched to any gene: 20. DNA of the CDR3: TGTGCCAGTACGAGGGCCCCACTAGCGGGAGTACGACCTTACGAGCAGTACTTC. It yields the protein CASTRAPLAGVRPYEQYF.

The rearrangement uses TRBV9 and TRBJ1-1; TRBD1 matches at 10 bases. Germline CDR1 SGDLS, CDR2 YYNGEE. After removal of 4 bases from V and 5 bases from J, the junction contained 8 bases not matched to a gene. The CDR3 loop spans 15 amino acids. CDR3 residues: CASSPWTGGRTEAFF. In DNA form, the CDR3 reads TGTGCCAGCAGCCCGTGGACAGGGGGAAGGACTGAAGCTTTCTTT.

J is TRBJ1-3 and V is TRBV5-1; a possible D gene is TRBD1 (6 bases). The germline gives CDR1 SGHRS, CDR2 YFSETQ. V shed 4 bases and J shed 4 bases, with 12 bases lying between them. The CDR3 has 14 amino acids. The CDR3 DNA is TGCGCCAGCAGCAACCCCGACAGGGGAAACACCATATATTTT. Amino acid sequence: CASSNPDRGNTIYF. The entire variable domain, with the rest obtained from reference TRBV5-1 and TRBJ1-3, is as follows: KAGVTQTPRYLIKTRGQQVTLSCSPISGHRSVSWYQQTPGQGLQFLFEYFSETQRNKGNFPGRFSGRQFSNSRSEMNVSTLELGDSALYLCASSNPDRGNTIYFGEGSWLTVV.

J is TRBJ2-1 and V is TRBV11-1; 13 bases fit TRBD2. The ends lost 6 bases at V and 10 bases at J; junction bases unmatched: 9. The germline CDR1 and CDR2 sequences are SGHAT and FQDESV (reference sequence). The CDR3 covers 15 residues. As DNA, the CDR3 is TGTGCCAGCAGTCTACTAGCGGGGGGGCTTAGGGAGCAGTTCTTC. It encodes CASSLLAGGLREQFF.

This clone was picked up a small number of times. The V gene is TRBV6-5, the J gene TRBJ1-1; a possible D gene is TRBD1 (6 bases). CDR1 and CDR2 (germline): MNHEY, SVGAGI. V lost 10 bases and J lost 3, with 15 bases in between. The CDR3 loop spans 13 amino acids. Written as DNA, the CDR3 is TGTGCCATACAGAGGGGGTTAGACACTGAAGCTTTCTTT. Translation gives CAIQRGLDTEAFF.

This clone was recorded once. V is TRBV6-6 and J is TRBJ2-7, with 7 bases that match TRBD2. Trimming took 6 bases from V and 0 from J; bases not matched to a gene: 2. This CDR3 has 13 residues. The germline gives CDR1 MNHNY, CDR2 SVGAGI (reference sequence). The CDR3 spells CASRRDYSYEQYF. CDR3 in DNA: TGTGCCAGCAGACGGGACTACTCCTACGAGCAGTACTTC.

The chain joins TRBV18 to TRBJ1-1; TRBD1 might be the D (5 bases). The CDR3 consists of 15 residues. Germline CDR1 and CDR2: KGHSH and LQKENI. The ends were cut back, 3 bases at V and 4 bases at J, with 15 bases in the middle. The CDR3 DNA reads as TGTGCCAGCTCACCGAACAGGCCTTCGGGCACTGAAGCTTTCTTT. Amino acid sequence: CASSPNRPSGTEAFF.

This sequence joins TRBV29-1 and TRBJ2-3; 14 nucleotides line up with TRBD2. V dropped 7 bases and J dropped 2; count of bases not matched to a gene: 5. Germline-derived CDR1 and CDR2 are SQVTM and ANQGSEA. CDR3 length equals 15 residues. The CDR3 nucleotides are TGCAGCGCCCCGGGACTAGCGGGGGCCACAGATACGCAGTATTTT. This translates into CSAPGLAGATDTQYF.

This chain links TRBV7-2 with TRBJ1-2; weak D call: TRBD1 (6 bases). The CDR3 length is 18 residues. Trimming pared 4 bases from V and 4 bases from J, leaving 25 bases between. Per the germline V gene, CDR1 is SGHTA and CDR2 is FQGNSA. The CDR3 spells CASSSLALGAGVFYGYTF. The CDR3 nucleotides are TGTGCCAGCAGCTCCCTCGCGTTGGGGGCAGGAGTGTTCTATGGCTACACCTTC.

This chain joins TRBV7-2 and TRBJ1-2; 10 nucleotides agree with TRBD1. CDR1 and CDR2 (germline): SGHTA, FQGNSA. With V trimmed by 5 bases and J by 4 bases, 7 bases remained unmatched. The CDR3 has 15 residues. DNA of the CDR3: TGTGCCAGCAGCGCGGGACAGGGGTCCCTCTATGGCTACACCTTC. Residues: CASSAGQGSLYGYTF.